The T cell receptor beta chain described here comes from a study of Graves' ophthalmopathy and Graves' hyperthyroidism. Study-wide results and caveats: The authors also found most expanded thyroid clonotypes above 0.001 frequency in blood.

This CDR3 is built from 17 residues. V was pared by 5 bases and J by 8 bases, with 11 bases of the junction left unmatched. Germline-derived CDR1 and CDR2 are SGHVS and FQNEAQ. Having ophthalmopathy, the donors showed moderate-to-severe activity, CAS ≥3 and NOSPECS ≥4, with disease lasting under 3 months. Other autoimmune diseases, uncontrolled infections, pregnancy and lactation each led to patient exclusion. Investigators amplified TCR beta CDR3 regions from RNA transcripts. HTBI primers were employed in first-round RT-PCR, then a second-round multiplex PCR followed. One entry per CDR3 protein results from TCRdb running MiXCR on the multiplex PCR reads. The sample lists hundreds of thousands of distinct CDR3 sequences, over 40% occurring once. Ten or more counts support this clonotype. What it recognizes is unknown.

Material for sequencing was peripheral blood. This TCR was sampled from an adult man with Graves' ophthalmopathy. This chain joins TRBV7-8 and TRBJ2-2; the match to TRBD2 covers 13 bases. CDR3 loop: CASSPNPLAGGLGELFF. DNA for the CDR3: TGTGCCAGCAGCCCGAACCCACTAGCGGGGGGGCTTGGGGAGCTGTTTTTT.